The rows below give T cell receptor beta chains drawn from one sample of a study of OX40 agonist ivuxolimab in advanced cancers. Sequencing used immunoSEQ multiplex PCR; TCRdb keeps in-frame clones, though not all of them. The table lists roughly 90,000 clones, about 89% of them singletons, with about 9% in the top ten. This sample comprised CD4+ or CD8+ T cells sorted from blood, obtained in a trial of the OX40 agonist ivuxolimab. These receptor sequences come from an adult with an advanced solid tumor such as melanoma, head and neck, liver or kidney cancer. Each CDR3 is given with its conserved first and last residue. D genes are given only for firm matches. Expanded clones are given a class, and other clones once, few, many or no size at all.

d_call,j_call,v_call,clone_size,cdr3_aa,cdr3_nt
NA,TRBJ2-4,TRBV5-1,NA,CASSPRTAAKNIQYF,TGCGCCAGCAGCCCGCGGACTGCTGCCAAAAACATTCAGTACTTC
TRBD1,TRBJ2-7,TRBV27,NA,CASSSGTGGIYEQYF,TGTGCCAGCAGTTCCGGGACAGGGGGCATCTACGAGCAGTACTTC
NA,TRBJ2-7,TRBV5-1,NA,CASTRDGELYF,TGCGCCAGCACGCGGGACGGGGAATTGTACTTC
NA,TRBJ2-2,TRBV7-8,NA,CASSFRALAGELFF,TGTGCCAGCAGCTTTCGGGCTTTGGCCGGGGAGCTGTTTTTT
TRBD1,TRBJ2-1,TRBV10-2,NA,CASSESTGVGNEQFF,TGCGCCAGCAGTGAGTCTACAGGGGTTGGGAATGAGCAGTTCTTC
NA,TRBJ1-5,TRBV7-9,NA,CASSAGLYQPQHF,TGTGCCAGCAGTGCAGGGTTGTATCAGCCCCAGCATTTT
TRBD2,TRBJ2-1,TRBV29-1,NA,CSVEVSSGRMYEQFF,TGCAGCGTTGAAGTGTCCAGCGGGAGGATGTATGAGCAGTTCTTC
NA,TRBJ2-7,TRBV30,NA,CAWSRRERAWIREQYF,TGTGCCTGGAGTAGGAGAGAACGGGCATGGATCCGCGAGCAGTACTTC
NA,TRBJ1-1,TRBV14,NA,CASSQEGDGPNTEAFF,TGTGCCAGCAGCCAAGAGGGTGATGGACCGAACACTGAAGCTTTCTTT
TRBD2,TRBJ2-1,TRBV6-4,NA,CASSDSASGYNEQFF,TGTGCCAGCAGTGACTCGGCTAGCGGTTACAATGAGCAGTTCTTC
NA,TRBJ1-2,TRBV20-1,NA,CSAHRVFGYTF,TGCAGTGCTCATAGGGTTTTTGGCTACACCTTC
NA,TRBJ2-5,TRBV19,NA,CASSLKTAQSVETQYF,TGTGCCAGTAGTTTAAAGACAGCACAAAGTGTTGAGACCCAGTACTTC
TRBD1,TRBJ2-7,TRBV14,NA,CASSPGSGGHEQYF,TGTGCCAGCTCCCCCGGTTCAGGGGGCCACGAGCAGTACTTC
NA,TRBJ2-3,TRBV6-1,NA,CASSGLYRDTPFTDTQYF,TGTGCCAGCAGTGGATTGTACCGGGACACTCCTTTCACAGATACGCAGTATTTT
NA,TRBJ2-7,TRBV14,NA,CASSQGGNEQYF,TGTGCCAGCAGCCAAGGGGGGAACGAGCAGTACTTC
NA,TRBJ1-3,TRBV21-1,NA,CASSNHKDSGNTIYF,TGTGCCAGCAGCAATCACAAAGACTCTGGAAACACCATATATTTT
NA,TRBJ2-5,TRBV5-1,NA,CASSLDRAETQYF,TGCGCCAGCAGCTTGGACAGGGCAGAGACCCAGTACTTC
TRBD2,TRBJ2-5,TRBV5-6,NA,CASSFPGLAGVETQYF,TGTGCCAGCAGCTTCCCGGGACTAGCGGGAGTAGAGACCCAGTACTTC
NA,TRBJ2-1,TRBV6-5,NA,CASSYSAGVGEQFF,TGTGCCAGCAGTTACTCGGCAGGGGTGGGTGAGCAGTTCTTC
NA,TRBJ2-7,TRBV10-3,NA,CAISESGQSYEQYF,TGTGCCATCAGTGAGTCAGGGCAGTCCTACGAGCAGTACTTC
NA,TRBJ1-1,TRBV14,once,CASSLLRTNTEAFF,TGTGCCAGCAGCCTCCTACGAACGAACACTGAAGCTTTCTTT
NA,TRBJ1-2,TRBV5-8,NA,CASSSGYRGYTF,TGTGCCAGCAGCTCTGGGTATCGCGGCTACACCTTC